Listed below are T cell receptor beta chains from one sample, sequenced in a study of identical twins. TCRdb itself ran the 5' RACE reads through MiXCR, one entry per CDR3 protein. The data show some 240,000 distinct CDR3 sequences, approximately 8.6% seen once. The same sample was also used in a study of yellow fever vaccine responses in identical twins.

Sequencing was carried out using CD8+ T cells sorted from blood. The receptor source for this set is a woman aged 18-29 years in good health. The CDR3 runs from the conserved cysteine through the conserved F or W. Fields, in order: J gene, V gene, D gene, clone size, CDR3 DNA, CDR3 protein. A D gene is named only where the DNA matches it firmly. Clone size is not always given. Where it is, it says once, few, many or a class for expanded clones.

TRBJ2-5 | TRBV7-9 | . | . | TGTGCCAGCAGCTTTCCGGGGACCCAAGAGACCCAGTACTTC | CASSFPGTQETQYF
TRBJ1-1 | TRBV4-3 | . | . | TGCGCCAGCAGCCAGTACGGGAGAAACACTGAAGCTTTCTTT | CASSQYGRNTEAFF
TRBJ2-5 | TRBV6-2/TRBV6-3 | TRBD2 | . | TGTGCCAGCAGTTACCCCCGTCTAGCGGAAGAGACCCAGTACTTC | CASSYPRLAEETQYF
TRBJ2-7 | TRBV20-1 | . | . | TGCAGTGCTAATCGCGATGTCGGTCCCTACGAGCAGTACTTC | CSANRDVGPYEQYF
TRBJ2-7 | TRBV5-1 | TRBD1 | many | TGTGCCAGCAGCTCTGGACAGGGTTCCTACGAGCAGTACTTC | CASSSGQGSYEQYF
TRBJ2-7 | TRBV4-3 | TRBD2 | many | TGCGCCAGCAGCCAAGATACTAGCGCAAACTACGAGCAGTACTTC | CASSQDTSANYEQYF
TRBJ2-7 | TRBV10-3 | . | few | TGTGCCATCAGTGAGTCCCGCCAACCCGGGACAACCTCCTACGAGCAGTACTTC | CAISESRQPGTTSYEQYF
TRBJ2-1 | TRBV7-9 | . | many | TGTGCCAGCAGCTTAGGTTCAGAGGGAGATTCGAACAATGAGCAGTTCTTC | CASSLGSEGDSNNEQFF
TRBJ2-1 | TRBV27 | TRBD2 | many | TGTGCCAGCAGTGCTAGCGGGTATTACTACAATGAGCAGTTCTTC | CASSASGYYYNEQFF
TRBJ2-7 | TRBV27 | . | . | TGTGCCAGCAGCCCCAATGGCCACGAGCAGTACTTC | CASSPNGHEQYF
TRBJ2-1 | TRBV7-6 | . | . | TGTGCCAGCAGCTTAAGAGGCGACCCCACCGAGCAGTTCTTC | CASSLRGDPTEQFF
TRBJ1-2 | TRBV5-1 | . | few | TGCGCCAGCAGCTTGGCGGGAGAGGGCTACACCTTC | CASSLAGEGYTF
TRBJ2-5 | TRBV7-2 | TRBD1 | few | TGTGCCAGCAGCCTGCGATGGACAGGGAGCGGGGAGACCCAGTACTTC | CASSLRWTGSGETQYF
TRBJ2-5 | TRBV7-2 | TRBD1 | . | TGTGCCAGCAGCCTTGGGACAGGGAGCGAGACCCAGTACTTC | CASSLGTGSETQYF
TRBJ2-7 | TRBV6-2/TRBV6-3 | . | few | TGTGCCAGCAGTTACGTTTTAGACGGAGGTGACTACGAGCAGTACTTC | CASSYVLDGGDYEQYF
TRBJ2-7 | TRBV7-3 | TRBD2 | few | TGTGCCAGCAGCTTAAACGGGGGGGCCCACGAGCAGTACTTC | CASSLNGGAHEQYF
TRBJ1-2 | TRBV29-1 | . | few | TGCAGCGTTGAACAGGGAAACTATGGCTACACCTTC | CSVEQGNYGYTF
TRBJ1-2 | TRBV7-8 | . | few | TGTGCCATCTCGGGCGACGCCGGCTATGGCTACACCTTC | CAISGDAGYGYTF
TRBJ2-2 | TRBV29-1 | TRBD2 | . | TGCAGCGTCGCTGGGACTAGCGGAAACACCGGGGAGCTGTTTTTT | CSVAGTSGNTGELFF
TRBJ2-7 | TRBV7-2 | TRBD1 | . | TGTGCCAGCAGCTTCCGCGGACAGGCTGGCGAGCAGTACTTC | CASSFRGQAGEQYF
TRBJ2-7 | TRBV4-2 | TRBD2 | few | TGTGCCAGCAGCCAAATCCCGGGACTAGCAGGCGAGCAGTACTTC | CASSQIPGLAGEQYF
TRBJ2-1 | TRBV20-1 | . | . | TGCAGTGCACGACTGGGGTCGGGGAACAATGAGCAGTTCTTC | CSARLGSGNNEQFF
TRBJ2-2 | TRBV12-3/TRBV12-4 | TRBD2 | few | TGTGCCAGCAGTGGACTAGCGGGAGCCCACACCGGGGAGCTGTTTTTT | CASSGLAGAHTGELFF
TRBJ1-4 | TRBV12-3/TRBV12-4 | . | many | TGTGCCAGCAGTTTATGGGGGGAAAAACTGTTTTTT | CASSLWGEKLFF
TRBJ2-7 | TRBV27 | . | few | TGTGCCAGCAGTTCGCCAGAACAGGGTATTGGTGAGCAGTACTTC | CASSSPEQGIGEQYF
TRBJ2-1 | TRBV20-1 | . | . | TGCAGTGCTAGAGAATTGAGTAGCGTAAACTCCTACAATGAGCAGTTCTTC | CSARELSSVNSYNEQFF
TRBJ2-1 | TRBV5-1 | . | many | TGCGCCAGCAGCCTCCTCCTAGGGGGGGGCATGAATGAGCAGTTCTTC | CASSLLLGGGMNEQFF
TRBJ1-1 | TRBV7-9 | . | . | TGTGCCAGCAGCGAGATAGAGGGGGTAGCTGAAGCTTTCTTT | CASSEIEGVAEAFF
TRBJ2-2 | TRBV28 | . | many | TGTGCCAGCAGACCCGATCTAGGGCACGGGGAGCTGTTTTTT | CASRPDLGHGELFF
TRBJ2-1 | TRBV27 | . | . | TGTGCCAGCAGTTTATCAGTGCAATCTGAGCAGTTCTTC | CASSLSVQSEQFF
TRBJ2-3 | TRBV27 | TRBD2 | . | TGTGCCAGCAGTTTGGAAGGGCTAGCGGGAGGGGATACGCAGTATTTT | CASSLEGLAGGDTQYF
TRBJ2-5 | TRBV7-9 | TRBD1 | . | TGTGCCAGCAGGTCCGGGACAGGGTTAGAGACCCAGTACTTC | CASRSGTGLETQYF
TRBJ2-7 | TRBV4-3 | . | . | TGCGCCAGCAGCCAAGTTTATAACAGTTTCTACGAGCAGTACTTC | CASSQVYNSFYEQYF
TRBJ2-5 | TRBV24-1 | . | many | TGTGCCACCAGTGGGCTGGCAGGGAAGGAACAAGAGACCCAGTACTTC | CATSGLAGKEQETQYF
TRBJ2-7 | TRBV10-3 | . | . | TGTGCCATCAGTGAGTCGACGGCGGGACCGACCTACGAGCAGTACTTC | CAISESTAGPTYEQYF
TRBJ2-4 | TRBV4-3 | . | . | TGCGCCAGCAGCCAATCTCAGGCGGACATTCAGTACTTC | CASSQSQADIQYF
TRBJ2-7 | TRBV28 | . | many | TGTGCCAGCAGTTCAACGACAATCCGAGCGGATGCCTACGAGCAGTACTTC | CASSSTTIRADAYEQYF
TRBJ2-3 | TRBV7-8 | TRBD2 | . | TGTGCCAGCTTAGGCGGACTAGCGTCAGATACGCAGTATTTT | CASLGGLASDTQYF
TRBJ2-7 | TRBV28 | . | . | TGTGCCAGCCGGGACCCAGCCTACGAGCAGTACTTC | CASRDPAYEQYF
TRBJ2-1 | TRBV20-1 | . | . | TGCAGCGCGTTTGAGACCTCCTCCTACAATGAGCAGTTCTTC | CSAFETSSYNEQFF